A single sample is the source of the 32 T cell receptor beta chains below, sequenced in a study of STAT5B mutations in CD4+ large granular lymphocyte leukemia. The table came from immunoSEQ multiplex PCR; TCRdb's copy has only in-frame clones and leaves some out. The sample contains approximately 25,000 clones, just under 75% of which appear only once. Sequenced sample: CD4+ T cells from blood buffy coats. These receptors were taken from a human donor in good health.

The V and J genes are TRBV6-5 and TRBJ1-2; a weak D match, TRBD1 (5 bases). Germline-derived CDR1 and CDR2 are MNHEY and SVGAGI. V was pared by 5 bases and J by 2 bases, with 15 bases between. The CDR3 extends over 15 amino acids. CDR3 sequence reads: CASSPHGGVNYGYTF. For the CDR3, the DNA is TGTGCCAGCAGTCCACACGGGGGAGTGAACTATGGCTACACCTTC.

As regards this clone: Other DNA sequences within the sample encode an identical CDR3. V gene TRBV7-9 combines with J gene TRBJ1-2; D is unresolved. V was shortened by 3 bases and J by 7 bases, with 12 bases between the two germline ends. The CDR3 length is 13 residues. CDR1 and CDR2 from the germline V gene are SEHNR and FQNEAQ (reference sequence). The CDR3 coding sequence is TGTGCCAGCAGCTTCGGGGAGTTGGGTGGCTACACCTTC. Translated, it gives CASSFGELGGYTF.

V and J are TRBV27 and TRBJ2-1; D possibly matches TRBD1 or TRBD2 (7 bases each). The CDR3 length is 13 residues. In germline, CDR1 is MNHEY, CDR2 SMNVEV (reference sequence). The germline V and J ends were trimmed by 3 bases and 6 bases, with 9 bases remaining between them. CDR3 nucleotides: TGTGCCAGCAGTTTCAGGGGGGGCAATGAGCAGTTCTTC. Translation: CASSFRGGNEQFF.

The genes are TRBV27 and TRBJ2-5, with a tentative D call TRBD2 (6 bases). CDR1 MNHEY and CDR2 SMNVEV come from the germline V gene (reference sequence). CDR3 length equals 15 residues. The germline V and J ends were trimmed by 2 bases and 2 bases, with 12 bases remaining between them. In nucleotides, the CDR3 is TGTGCCAGCAGTTTAGGGGCAGGGAGGCAAGAGACCCAGTACTTC. Protein sequence: CASSLGAGRQETQYF.

The chain joins TRBV9 to TRBJ2-3; either TRBD1 or TRBD2 may supply D (5 bases each). CDR3 length: 16 amino acids. V lost 0 bases, J lost 4 bases, and 15 bases lay in between. Per germline, CDR1 SGDLS and CDR2 YYNGEE. In DNA, the CDR3 is TGTGCCAGCAGCGTAGGAGAGGGCCCGGGGCCAGATACGCAGTATTTT. It yields the protein CASSVGEGPGPDTQYF.

The chain couples TRBV5-1 to TRBJ2-5; 12 bases are a match to TRBD2. Unmatched junction bases numbered 8, after V lost 4 bases and J lost 10 bases. CDR1 is SGHRS, CDR2 YFSETQ, per germline. The CDR3 has 14 amino acids. The CDR3 DNA reads as TGCGCCAGCAGCCCGGATTGGACTAGCGGGATCCAGTACTTC. Amino acid sequence: CASSPDWTSGIQYF.

The chain couples TRBV19 to TRBJ2-5; maybe TRBD2 (6 bases). The ends were cut back, 5 bases at V and 5 bases at J, with 15 bases in the middle. The germline CDR1 and CDR2 sequences are LNHDA and SQIVND (reference sequence). The CDR3 sequence is 14 residues long. The CDR3 sequence: CASSPGPGRETQYF. CDR3 nucleotide sequence: TGTGCCAGTAGTCCGGGCCCAGGGAGGGAGACCCAGTACTTC.

The J gene is TRBJ1-4, the V gene TRBV5-6, with 10 bases that match TRBD1. V was clipped by 0 bases and J by 8 bases; unmatched bases: 4. This CDR3 contains 15 residues. The germline V gene has CDR1 SGHDT and CDR2 YYEEEE. The CDR3 protein is CASSLDWGQGEKLFF. As DNA, the CDR3 is TGTGCCAGCAGCTTGGACTGGGGACAGGGGGAAAAACTGTTTTTT.

The V and J genes are TRBV4-1 and TRBJ1-5, with TRBD1 identical over 10 bases. J lost 0 bases, V lost 4 bases, and 12 bases had no gene match. The CDR3 extends over 19 amino acids. CDR1 and CDR2 (germline): MGHRA, YSYEKL. This CDR3 reads CASSLRPGQGDYSNQPQHF. The CDR3 nucleotides read TGCGCCAGCAGCCTAAGACCCGGACAGGGGGACTATAGCAATCAGCCCCAGCATTTT.

The chain combines TRBV7-9 with TRBJ2-4, with 9 positions matching TRBD1. CDR3 length equals 19 residues. V lost 1 base and J lost 0; bases outside the gene matches: 10. Germline CDR1 SEHNR, CDR2 FQNEAQ (reference sequence). The CDR3 nucleotides are TGTGCCAGCAGCTTAGTGGAAGGGACAGGGTACCTAGCCAAAAACATTCAGTACTTC. This codes for CASSLVEGTGYLAKNIQYF.

The V gene is TRBV6-6, the J gene TRBJ1-2; TRBD1 might be the D (5 bases). Trimming pared 2 bases from V and 6 bases from J, leaving 13 bases between. CDR1 is MNHNY, CDR2 SVGAGI, per germline (reference sequence). This CDR3 is built from 14 residues. The CDR3 sequence is CASSYPAGSDGYTF. CDR3 sequence (DNA): TGTGCCAGCAGTTACCCCGCAGGGTCCGATGGCTACACCTTC.

The chain couples TRBV19 to TRBJ1-2; D remains ambiguous. V lost 5 bases and J lost 2, with 15 bases in between. The CDR3 is 15 residues long. Per germline, CDR1 LNHDA and CDR2 SQIVND (reference sequence). In nucleotides, the CDR3 is TGTGCCAGTAGTCCCTCCCTCGGACGGAACTATGGCTACACCTTC. This gives the protein CASSPSLGRNYGYTF.

The chain recombines TRBV28 with TRBJ2-2, with 14 bases that match TRBD2. From germline, CDR1 is MDHEN and CDR2 SYDVKM. J lost 3 bases, V lost 8 bases, and 11 bases had no gene match. This CDR3 comprises 18 residues. For the CDR3, the DNA is TGTGCCAGCGGCAGGAGCGCGGGACTAGCGGGAGACACCGGGGAGCTGTTTTTT. It codes for CASGRSAGLAGDTGELFF.

The rearrangement uses TRBV4-3 and TRBJ2-3, with 10 bases fitting TRBD2. The germline V gene has CDR1 LGHNA and CDR2 YSLEER. The CDR3 spans 20 residues. Trimming took 0 bases from V and 5 from J; bases not matched to a gene: 17. The CDR3 spells CASSQDSPLGLAGVLDTQYF. The CDR3 DNA follows: TGCGCCAGCAGCCAAGATTCTCCATTAGGGCTAGCGGGGGTTTTAGATACGCAGTATTTT.

Of note for this clone: The identical CDR3 is also encoded by other nucleotide sequences in the sample. The chain has TRBV27 and TRBJ1-5; TRBD1 agrees at 7 bases. Germline V CDR1 and CDR2: MNHEY, SMNVEV (reference sequence). This CDR3 has 16 residues. J was trimmed by 3 bases and V by 0 bases; bases with no gene match: 5. The CDR3 is CASSLSGGSVNQPQHF. In DNA form, the CDR3 reads TGTGCCAGCAGTTTATCAGGGGGCTCAGTCAATCAGCCCCAGCATTTT.

This chain joins TRBV7-3 and TRBJ2-5, with unresolved D. Germline V lookup: CDR1 SGHTA, CDR2 FQGTGA. The CDR3 sequence is 13 residues long. Trimming removed 5 bases from V and 0 bases from J, with 7 bases in between. DNA of the CDR3: TGTGCCAGCAGCATGTCGTACCAAGAGACCCAGTACTTC. Residues: CASSMSYQETQYF.

The chain joins TRBV5-4 to TRBJ2-3, with 9 bases identical to TRBD1. V lost 4 bases to trimming and J lost 4 bases; unmatched junction nucleotides: 10. Germline CDR1 reads SGHNT; CDR2 reads YYREEE (reference sequence). The CDR3 consists of 16 residues. The CDR3 loop is CASSRTGTGFSDTQYF. The CDR3 coding sequence is TGTGCCAGCAGCCGCACCGGGACAGGGTTTTCAGATACGCAGTATTTT.

This clone has only one observation. The chain couples TRBV6-4 to TRBJ2-5; 7 nucleotides agree with TRBD2. From germline, CDR1 is MRHNA and CDR2 SNTAGT. The CDR3 length is 14 residues. The V gene end was trimmed by 4 bases and the J gene end by 3 bases; junction bases not matched to a gene: 5. The CDR3 here is CASSARAGEETQYF. The DNA for the CDR3 is TGTGCCAGCAGTGCCAGGGCGGGGGAAGAGACCCAGTACTTC.

This clone was observed a single time. The V and J genes are TRBV28 and TRBJ1-3, with 8 positions matching TRBD1. This CDR3 has 17 amino acids. CDR1 MDHEN and CDR2 SYDVKM come from the germline V gene. The J segment lost 0 bases and the V segment lost 3 bases, leaving 7 bases of the junction unmatched. CDR3 coding DNA: TGTGCCAGCAGTTTCTGGACAGGGCGGGGCTCTGGAAACACCATATATTTT. Translating it yields CASSFWTGRGSGNTIYF.

The chain is built from TRBV2 and TRBJ2-1; 9 bases match TRBD1. The CDR3 extends over 16 amino acids. CDR1 is SNHLY and CDR2 is FYNNEI in the germline V gene. V shed 3 bases and J 5 bases; nucleotides not matched to a gene: 8. DNA of the CDR3: TGTGCCAGCAGTGACGTAGGGACAGGGAACCACAATGAGCAGTTCTTC. Translation: CASSDVGTGNHNEQFF.

V gene TRBV9 combines with J gene TRBJ2-3, with D hard to call. CDR1 is SGDLS, CDR2 YYNGEE, per germline. This CDR3 is 12 amino acids long. The V end lost 0 bases, the J end lost 5 bases, and 4 bases lay between the germline ends. CDR3 sequence (DNA): TGTGCCAGCAGCGTAGGGGTAGATACGCAGTATTTT. It is translated as CASSVGVDTQYF.

Only a few counts were recorded for this clone. This rearrangement joins TRBV4-1 to TRBJ1-5; D remains ambiguous. The ends were cut back, 1 base at V and 2 bases at J, with 9 bases in the middle. The CDR3 runs to 15 residues. Germline V gives CDR1 MGHRA, CDR2 YSYEKL. The CDR3 sequence is CASSQGPIRNQPQHF. The CDR3 bases are TGCGCCAGCAGCCAAGGACCCATTCGCAATCAGCCCCAGCATTTT.

The rearrangement joins TRBV27 to TRBJ1-2; possible D gene TRBD1, 5 bases. Germline V gene lookup returns CDR1 MNHEY and CDR2 SMNVEV (reference sequence). The CDR3 length is 13 residues. Trimming shortened V by 7 bases and J by 6 bases, and 15 bases separated the two germline ends. CDR3 sequence reads: CASKLQRQNGYTF. The CDR3 bases are TGTGCCAGCAAACTCCAAAGACAGAATGGCTACACCTTC.

The chain links TRBV9 to TRBJ2-2; D is undetermined. V shed 0 bases and J shed 6 bases, with 15 bases lying between them. Germline CDR1 is SGDLS and CDR2 is YYNGEE. This CDR3 has 16 residues. The CDR3: CASSVVSGRVAGELFF. DNA for the CDR3: TGTGCCAGCAGCGTAGTATCGGGCCGTGTAGCCGGGGAGCTGTTTTTT.

For the CDR3, the DNA is TGTGCCACCAGCAGAGATAAGTCCGGGGAGCTGTTTTTT. The encoded protein is CATSRDKSGELFF. V is TRBV15 and J is TRBJ2-2, with unresolved D. Germline V CDR1 and CDR2: LNHNV, YYDKDF (reference sequence). The length of the CDR3 is 13 residues. The V end lost 0 bases, the J end lost 6 bases, and 5 bases lay between the germline ends.

The V call is TRBV2, the J call TRBJ2-1; D is possibly TRBD2 (7 bases). The germline gives CDR1 SNHLY, CDR2 FYNNEI. The germline V and J ends were trimmed by 5 bases and 7 bases, with 18 bases remaining between them. This CDR3 is 15 amino acids long. CDR3 nucleotides: TGTGCCAGCAGTACCGACGGGGGGCGCAGGAATGAGCAGTTCTTC. It translates to CASSTDGGRRNEQFF.

By share of the sample, this clone is medium-sized. Its ends do not fully match the called genes, so a read error is possible. CDR3 amino acids: CASSQSSNSPLHF. The CDR3 DNA follows: TGCGCCAGCAGTCAATCCTCTAATTCACCCCTCCACTTT. J is TRBJ1-6 and V is TRBV23-1; D remains unclear. TRBV23-1 is an open reading frame whose function is uncertain. This CDR3 is 13 amino acids long.

This chain joins TRBV11-1 and TRBJ2-2, with unresolved D. The germline CDR1 and CDR2 sequences are SGHAT and FQDESV (reference sequence). The V and J ends lost 6 bases and 5 bases respectively, with 10 bases between them. The CDR3 extends over 13 amino acids. CDR3 in amino acids: CASRPDRTGELFF. CDR3 bases: TGTGCCAGCAGGCCGGACCGAACCGGGGAGCTGTTTTTT.

The chain carries TRBV28 and TRBJ1-1, with no clear D. The CDR3 is 13 amino acids. Deletions cut 4 bases from V and 3 bases from J, with 9 bases between. In germline, CDR1 is MDHEN, CDR2 SYDVKM. Written as DNA, the CDR3 is TGTGCCAGCAGTTGGCACGGGGACACTGAAGCTTTCTTT. Amino acid sequence: CASSWHGDTEAFF.

The chain combines TRBV25-1 with TRBJ2-3; 12 bases line up with TRBD1. The CDR3 is 15 residues long. CDR1 and CDR2 from the germline V gene are MGHDK and SYGVNS. J gave up 7 bases and V 6 bases, and 8 bases lay outside the gene matches. CDR3 in DNA: TGTGCCAGCAGCTTCCGGGACAGGGGGCTTAATACGCAGTATTTT. It translates to CASSFRDRGLNTQYF.

V gene TRBV28 combines with J gene TRBJ2-1, with 12 bases identical to TRBD2. J lost 6 bases, V lost 4 bases, and 1 base had no gene match. Germline V lookup: CDR1 MDHEN, CDR2 SYDVKM. There are 14 residues in the CDR3. CDR3 coding DNA: TGTGCCAGCAGTTCGGGACTAGCGGGCAATGAGCAGTTCTTC. Amino acids: CASSSGLAGNEQFF.

The table lists this clone with a few counts. This chain links TRBV30 with TRBJ1-5, with a tentative D call TRBD1 (6 bases). The CDR3 contains 15 residues. V gave up 1 base and J gave up 7 bases, with 17 bases separating them. Germline V gene lookup returns CDR1 GTSNPN and CDR2 SVGIG (reference sequence). CDR3: CAWSAGHRAGQPQHF. DNA for the CDR3: TGTGCCTGGAGTGCCGGGCACAGGGCTGGGCAGCCCCAGCATTTT.